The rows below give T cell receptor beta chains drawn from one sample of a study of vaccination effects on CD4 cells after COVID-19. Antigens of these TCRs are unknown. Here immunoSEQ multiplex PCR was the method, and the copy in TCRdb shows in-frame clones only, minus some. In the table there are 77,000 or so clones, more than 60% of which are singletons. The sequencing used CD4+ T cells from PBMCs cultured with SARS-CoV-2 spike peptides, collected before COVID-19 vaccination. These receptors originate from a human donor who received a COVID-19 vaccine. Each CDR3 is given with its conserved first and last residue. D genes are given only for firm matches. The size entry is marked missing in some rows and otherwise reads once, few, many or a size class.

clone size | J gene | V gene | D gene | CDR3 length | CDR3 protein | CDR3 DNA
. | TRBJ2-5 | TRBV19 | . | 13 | CARPPHWAETQYF | TGTGCCAGACCCCCTCATTGGGCCGAGACCCAGTACTTC
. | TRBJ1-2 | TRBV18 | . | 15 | CASSPPGEGRDGYTF | TGTGCCAGCTCACCCCCCGGTGAAGGGAGAGATGGCTACACCTTC
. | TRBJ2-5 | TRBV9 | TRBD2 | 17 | CASSPMGLEGWEETQYF | TGTGCCAGCAGCCCCATGGGACTAGAGGGGTGGGAAGAGACCCAGTACTTC
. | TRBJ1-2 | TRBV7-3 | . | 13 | CASSPRGGLGYTF | TGTGCCAGCAGCCCACGAGGGGGGTTAGGCTACACCTTC
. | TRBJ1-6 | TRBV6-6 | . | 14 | CASSLERMNSPLHF | TGTGCCAGCAGCCTCGAAAGGATGAATTCACCCCTCCACTTT
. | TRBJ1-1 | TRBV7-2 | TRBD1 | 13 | CASSLWDSPPAFF | TGTGCCAGCAGCTTATGGGACAGTCCCCCAGCTTTCTTT
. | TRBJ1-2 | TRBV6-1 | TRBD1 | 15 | CASSEAGTGGYGYTF | TGTGCCAGCAGTGAAGCCGGGACAGGGGGATATGGCTACACCTTC
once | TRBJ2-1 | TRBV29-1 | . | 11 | CSVETGNEQFF | TGCAGCGTTGAAACTGGTAATGAGCAGTTCTTC
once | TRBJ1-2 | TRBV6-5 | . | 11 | CASHDGVSYTF | TGTGCCAGCCATGACGGGGTTAGTTACACCTTC
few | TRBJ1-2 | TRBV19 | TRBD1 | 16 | CASSVPTGRANYGYTF | TGTGCCAGTAGTGTCCCGACAGGGAGAGCTAACTATGGCTACACCTTC
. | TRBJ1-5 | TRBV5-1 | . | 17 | CASSLDPQGRGNQPQHF | TGCGCCAGCAGCTTGGATCCACAGGGCCGTGGGAATCAGCCCCAGCATTTT
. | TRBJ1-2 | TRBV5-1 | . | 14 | CASSLGGINYGYTF | TGCGCCAGCAGCTTGGGGGGGATTAACTATGGCTACACCTTC
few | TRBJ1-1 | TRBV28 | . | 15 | CASSPSKGKGTEAFF | TGTGCCAGCAGTCCAAGCAAGGGTAAGGGCACTGAAGCTTTCTTT
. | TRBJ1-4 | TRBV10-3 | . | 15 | CAISESRDANEKLFF | TGTGCCATCAGTGAATCGAGGGATGCTAATGAAAAACTGTTTTTT
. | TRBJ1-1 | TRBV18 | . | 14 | CASSPYTSGTEAFF | TGTGCCAGCTCACCGTATACGTCCGGCACTGAAGCTTTCTTT
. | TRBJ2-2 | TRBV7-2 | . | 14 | CASSLAARYGELFF | TGTGCCAGCAGCTTAGCGGCGCGGTACGGGGAGCTGTTTTTT
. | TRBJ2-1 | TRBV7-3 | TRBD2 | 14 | CASSRGTSYNEQFF | TGTGCCAGCAGCCGCGGGACTAGCTACAATGAGCAGTTCTTC
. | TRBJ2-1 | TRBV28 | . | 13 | CASTGHPYNEQFF | TGTGCCAGCACGGGACATCCCTACAATGAGCAGTTCTTC
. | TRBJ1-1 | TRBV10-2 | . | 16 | CASSWPLPQGGTEAFF | TGCGCCAGCAGTTGGCCCCTCCCACAGGGAGGCACTGAAGCTTTCTTT
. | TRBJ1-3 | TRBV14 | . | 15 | CASSPGLNSGNTIYF | TGTGCCAGCAGCCCGGGACTGAACTCTGGAAACACCATATATTTT
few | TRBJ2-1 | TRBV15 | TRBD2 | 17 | CATSRMGGTLAYKGQFF | TGTGCCACCAGCAGAATGGGAGGGACTCTAGCCTACAAGGGGCAGTTCTTC
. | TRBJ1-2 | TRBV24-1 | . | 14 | CATSDPGPLPRYTF | TGTGCCACCAGTGATCCCGGGCCCCTTCCCCGCTACACCTTC
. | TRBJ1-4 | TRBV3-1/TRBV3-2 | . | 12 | CASSLTTEKLFF | TGTGCCAGCAGCCTAACGACAGAAAAACTGTTTTTT
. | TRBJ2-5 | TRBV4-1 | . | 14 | CASSALGYQETQYF | TGCGCCAGCAGCGCGCTCGGGTACCAAGAGACCCAGTACTTC
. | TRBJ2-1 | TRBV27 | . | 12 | CASSPTGSRQFF | TGTGCCAGCAGTCCAACCGGTTCTCGGCAGTTCTTC
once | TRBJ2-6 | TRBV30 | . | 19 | CAWSNQGTFGISGANVLTF | TGTGCCTGGAGTAATCAGGGCACGTTCGGAATCTCTGGGGCCAACGTCCTGACTTTC
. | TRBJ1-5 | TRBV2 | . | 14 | CASSDRMSNQPQHF | TGTGCCAGCAGTGACAGGATGAGCAATCAGCCCCAGCATTTT
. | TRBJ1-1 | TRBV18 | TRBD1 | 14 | CASSPLQGQAEAFF | TGTGCCAGCTCACCACTACAGGGGCAGGCTGAAGCTTTCTTT
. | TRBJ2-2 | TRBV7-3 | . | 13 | CASSLIRSGELFF | TGTGCCAGCAGCTTAATCAGATCCGGGGAGCTGTTTTTT
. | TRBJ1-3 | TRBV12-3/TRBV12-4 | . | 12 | CAGGGRGNTIYF | TGTGCCGGGGGGGGACGCGGAAACACCATATATTTT
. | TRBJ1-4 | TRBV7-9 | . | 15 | CASSLAGATNEKLFF | TGTGCCAGCAGCTTAGCAGGGGCAACTAATGAAAAACTGTTTTTT
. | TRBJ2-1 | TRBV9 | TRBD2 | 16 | CASSVGGGGAENEQFF | TGTGCCAGCAGCGTAGGAGGCGGGGGGGCCGAGAATGAGCAGTTCTTC
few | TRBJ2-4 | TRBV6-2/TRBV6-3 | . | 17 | CASSYSKYSIAKNIQYF | TGTGCCAGCAGTTACTCGAAATACTCTATAGCCAAAAACATTCAGTACTTC
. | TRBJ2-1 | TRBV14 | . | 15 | CASSQLGRGNNEQFF | TGTGCCAGCAGCCAGTTAGGGCGTGGAAACAATGAGCAGTTCTTC
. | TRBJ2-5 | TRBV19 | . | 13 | CASSRQNQETQYF | TGTGCCAGTAGTAGACAGAACCAAGAGACCCAGTACTTC
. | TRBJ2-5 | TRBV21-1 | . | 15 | CASSKKWAGPGSQYF | TGTGCCAGCAGCAAAAAATGGGCAGGTCCGGGGTCCCAGTACTTC
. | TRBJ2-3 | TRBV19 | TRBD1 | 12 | CASGQGSDTQYF | TGTGCCAGCGGACAGGGCTCAGATACGCAGTATTTT
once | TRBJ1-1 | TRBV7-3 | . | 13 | CASSLSGGTEAFF | TGTGCCAGCAGCTTATCGGGGGGCACTGAAGCTTTCTTT
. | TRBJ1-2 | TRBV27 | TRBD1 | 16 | CASSPRPGQGDYGYTF | TGTGCCAGCAGTCCCCGCCCCGGACAGGGGGACTATGGCTACACCTTC
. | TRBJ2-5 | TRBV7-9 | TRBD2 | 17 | CASNSPSGGAGGETQYF | TGTGCCAGCAACAGCCCTAGCGGGGGGGCAGGCGGAGAGACCCAGTACTTC
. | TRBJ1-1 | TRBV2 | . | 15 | CASLAAVIGNTEAFF | TGTGCCAGCCTCGCAGCGGTCATAGGGAACACTGAAGCTTTCTTT
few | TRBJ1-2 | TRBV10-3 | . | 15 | CAISEGQPTNYGYTF | TGTGCCATCAGTGAGGGGCAGCCTACGAACTATGGCTACACCTTC
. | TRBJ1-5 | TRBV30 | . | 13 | CAWSGGSNQPQHF | TGTGCCTGGAGTGGGGGCAGCAATCAGCCCCAGCATTTT